The clone carrying this TCR beta chain has ten or more counts. As yet, its antigen is unknown. This sample was taken from a study of CD8 T cells in ankylosing spondylitis. Study results and caveats: Researchers reportedly found disease-linked clones significantly enriched in matched ankylosing spondylitis synovial fluid. Reactive arthritis synovial fluid and blood were previously reported to contain some motif variants. Blood of patients with ankylosing spondylitis appeared to be characterized by a TCR beta motif of eight highly homologous variants.

TCRdb re-called the 5' RACE reads with MiXCR, one entry per CDR3 protein. The sample consists of about 220,000 distinct CDR3 sequences, 5.5% to 7.5% of them appearing once. CDR1 MNHNS and CDR2 SASEGT come from the germline V gene. The CDR3 is 15 residues long. The V end was cut by 6 bases, the J end by 0 bases, with 12 bases between. Sequenced input: blood, either unsorted or a sorted T cell fraction (not recorded which). This chain joins TRBV6-1 and TRBJ1-5, with a possible D match to TRBD1 (5 bases). The TCR sequence derives from a male donor with ankylosing spondylitis. CDR3 DNA: TGTGCCAGCAGGGGAAGGGGATATAGCAATCAGCCCCAGCATTTT. It codes for CASRGRGYSNQPQHF.